This T cell receptor (beta chain) was recovered during a study of memory CD4+ T cells and cytomegalovirus serostatus. Findings and limits, study-wide: Of under 200 reported CMV TCRbeta sequences, under 80 were found in memory CD4+ repertoires.

The sort gate was single viable CD3+CD4+CD8-CD45RO+ cells for memory CD4+ T cells. About this clone itself: Its antigen is currently unknown.

Measured with immunoSEQ multiplex PCR; TCRdb has only the in-frame clones, and not every one. The sample comprises 50,000 or so clones, about four fifths of which are singletons, and approximately 0.64% rests with the top ten. CDR3 length: 13 residues. V was pared by 2 bases and J by 2 bases, with 4 bases between. Germline values: CDR1 SGHRS, CDR2 YFSETQ. The sequenced material came from memory CD4+ T cells from blood. This rearrangement joins TRBV5-1 to TRBJ1-4; no clear D gene. The TCR sequence derives from an adult in good health and CMV-seronegative. The CDR3 loop is CASSFPTNEKLFF. CDR3 in DNA: TGCGCCAGCAGCTTTCCCACTAATGAAAAACTGTTTTTT.